This record looks at one T cell receptor beta chain sequence and its context. Antigen specificity is unknown. The trim removed 6 bases at V and 1 base at J, leaving 5 bases unmatched. The CDR3 runs to 15 residues. The V gene's germline CDR1 is ENHRY and CDR2 SYGVKD. TCRdb re-called the reads through MiXCR, storing one row per CDR3 protein. The profile covers over 200,000 distinct CDR3 sequences, with approximately 14% appearing a single time and around 8.8% taken by the ten largest. This entry comes from a study of T cell repertoires in cytomegalovirus infection. Looking at the study overall: CMV infection plus the matching HLA type was flagged by public TCR beta signatures.

Whole-study results and caveats: There were HLA-C-restricted CMV-specific TCR beta clonotypes dominating the ex vivo response.

Sequencing input: PBMCs. This receptor was identified in a human donor in good health (CMV status not recorded). Some clones in this sample may be carry-over from other donors' samples. The V gene is TRBV10-3, the J gene TRBJ2-3; 9 bases align to TRBD1. CDR3 DNA sequence: TGTGCCATCAGCCCGGGACAGGGAGGCACAGATACGCAGTATTTT. Residues: CAISPGQGGTDTQYF.